This T cell receptor beta chain was sequenced during a study of blood T cell repertoires in COVID-19. V was pared by 6 bases and J by 2 bases, with 13 bases between. Germline V lookup: CDR1 LGHNT, CDR2 FRNRAP. This CDR3 comprises 14 residues. Libraries were prepared by immunoSEQ multiplex PCR; TCRdb keeps only in-frame clonotypes and omits some of them. The repertoire includes 350,000 to 450,000 clones, around 87% of them detected once, and 1.5% to 2.5% sits in the top ten. The chain has TRBV12-5 and TRBJ1-1, with D possibly being TRBD1 (6 bases). This TCR was recovered from a man in his forties in a cohort exposed to, infected with or recovered from COVID-19 (not recorded which). Sequenced sample: PBMCs or T cells enriched from blood (not recorded which). The CDR3 nucleotides are TGTGCTAGTGGCAAAGGACAGCCAAACACTGAAGCTTTCTTT. Amino acids: CASGKGQPNTEAFF.